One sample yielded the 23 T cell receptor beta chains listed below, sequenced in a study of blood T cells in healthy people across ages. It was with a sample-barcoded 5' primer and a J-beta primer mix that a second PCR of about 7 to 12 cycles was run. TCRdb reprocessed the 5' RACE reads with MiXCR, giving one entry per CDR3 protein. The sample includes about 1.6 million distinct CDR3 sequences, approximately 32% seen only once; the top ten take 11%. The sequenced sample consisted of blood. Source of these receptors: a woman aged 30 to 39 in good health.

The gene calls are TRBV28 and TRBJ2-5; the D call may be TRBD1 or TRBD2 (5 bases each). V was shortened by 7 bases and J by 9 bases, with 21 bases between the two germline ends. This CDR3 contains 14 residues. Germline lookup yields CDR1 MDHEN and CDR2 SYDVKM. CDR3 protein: CASTPVGAMRAQYF. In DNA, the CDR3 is TGTGCCAGCACCCCTGTCGGGGCAATGAGAGCCCAGTACTTC.

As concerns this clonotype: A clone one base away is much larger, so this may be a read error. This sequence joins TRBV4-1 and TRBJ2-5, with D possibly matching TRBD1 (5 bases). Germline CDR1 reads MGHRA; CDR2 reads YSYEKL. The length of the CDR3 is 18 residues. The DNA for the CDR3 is TGCGCCAGCAGCCAAGTTTGGGGCGGACCCTGGAGCCAAGAGACCCCGTACTTC. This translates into CASSQVWGGPWSQETPYF.

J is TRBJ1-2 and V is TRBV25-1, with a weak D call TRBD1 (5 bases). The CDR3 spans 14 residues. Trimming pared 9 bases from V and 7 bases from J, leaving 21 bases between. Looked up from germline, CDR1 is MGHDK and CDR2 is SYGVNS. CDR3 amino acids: CASQGDFDSGGYTF. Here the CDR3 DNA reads TGTGCCAGTCAGGGTGACTTCGACTCTGGTGGCTACACCTTC.

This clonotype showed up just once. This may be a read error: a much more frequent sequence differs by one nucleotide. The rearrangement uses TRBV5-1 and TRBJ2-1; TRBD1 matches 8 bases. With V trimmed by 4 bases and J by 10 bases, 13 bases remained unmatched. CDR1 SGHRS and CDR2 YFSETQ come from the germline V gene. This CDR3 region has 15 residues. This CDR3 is CASSPIGQGAYEQFF. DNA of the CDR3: TGCGCCAGCAGCCCTATAGGGCAGGGGGCCTACGAGCAGTTCTTC.

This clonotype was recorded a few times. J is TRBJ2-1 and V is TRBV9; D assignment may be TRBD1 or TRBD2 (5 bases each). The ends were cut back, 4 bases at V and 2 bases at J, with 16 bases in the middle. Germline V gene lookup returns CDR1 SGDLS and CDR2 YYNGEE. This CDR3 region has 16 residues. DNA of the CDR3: TGTGCCAGCAGCCTCGGGACGCAGGAGACCTACAATGAGCAGTTCTTC. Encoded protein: CASSLGTQETYNEQFF.

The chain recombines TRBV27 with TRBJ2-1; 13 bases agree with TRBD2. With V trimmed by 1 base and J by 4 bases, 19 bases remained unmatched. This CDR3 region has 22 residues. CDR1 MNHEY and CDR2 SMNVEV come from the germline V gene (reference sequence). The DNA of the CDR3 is TGTGCCAGCAGTTTATGGTTTGCGGGGAGAGGACTAGCGGGGGCCACATACAATGAGCAGTTCTTC. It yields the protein CASSLWFAGRGLAGATYNEQFF.

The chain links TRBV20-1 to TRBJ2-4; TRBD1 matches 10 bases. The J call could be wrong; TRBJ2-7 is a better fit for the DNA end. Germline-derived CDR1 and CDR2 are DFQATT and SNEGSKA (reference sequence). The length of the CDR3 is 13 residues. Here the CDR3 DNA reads TGCAGTGCTAGCCGGGACAGGGGCGACGAGCAGTACTTC. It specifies CSASRDRGDEQYF.

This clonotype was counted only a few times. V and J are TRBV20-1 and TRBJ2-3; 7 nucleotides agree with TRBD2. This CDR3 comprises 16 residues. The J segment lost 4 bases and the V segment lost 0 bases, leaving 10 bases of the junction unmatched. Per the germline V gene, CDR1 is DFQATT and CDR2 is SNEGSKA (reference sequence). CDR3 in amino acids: CSARDFRTSNSDTQYF. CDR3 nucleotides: TGCAGTGCTAGAGATTTTCGGACTAGTAACTCAGATACGCAGTATTTT.

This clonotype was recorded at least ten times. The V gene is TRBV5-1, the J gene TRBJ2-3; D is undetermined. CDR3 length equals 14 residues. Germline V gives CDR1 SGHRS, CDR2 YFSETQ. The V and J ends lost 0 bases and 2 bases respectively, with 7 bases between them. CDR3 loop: CASSLGPYTDTQYF. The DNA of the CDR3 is TGCGCCAGCAGCTTGGGTCCTTACACAGATACGCAGTATTTT. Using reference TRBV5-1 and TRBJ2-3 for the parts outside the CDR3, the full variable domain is KAGVTQTPRYLIKTRGQQVTLSCSPISGHRSVSWYQQTPGQGLQFLFEYFSETQRNKGNFPGRFSGRQFSNSRSEMNVSTLELGDSALYLCASSLGPYTDTQYFGPGTRLTVL.

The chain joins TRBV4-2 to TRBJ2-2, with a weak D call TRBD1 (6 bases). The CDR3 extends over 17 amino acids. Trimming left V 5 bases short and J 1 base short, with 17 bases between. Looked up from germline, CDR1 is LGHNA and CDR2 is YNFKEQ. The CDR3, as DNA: TGTGCCAGCAGCTCGTTGTCCAGGGGATTGAACACCGGGGAGCTGTTTTTT. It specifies CASSSLSRGLNTGELFF.

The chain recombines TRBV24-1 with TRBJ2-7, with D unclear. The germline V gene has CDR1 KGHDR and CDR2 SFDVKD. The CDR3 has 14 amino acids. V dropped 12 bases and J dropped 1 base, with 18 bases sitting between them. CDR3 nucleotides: TGTGCCCCCCTTCTGGTAGGCTCGTCCTACGAGCAGTACTTC. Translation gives CAPLLVGSSYEQYF.

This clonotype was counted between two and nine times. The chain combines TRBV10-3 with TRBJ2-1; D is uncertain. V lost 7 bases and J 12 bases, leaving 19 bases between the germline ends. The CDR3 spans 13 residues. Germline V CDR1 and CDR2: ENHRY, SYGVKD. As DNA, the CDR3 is TGTGCCATCACTAGGGCCGTAGAAGACGGGCAGTTCTTC. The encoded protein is CAITRAVEDGQFF.

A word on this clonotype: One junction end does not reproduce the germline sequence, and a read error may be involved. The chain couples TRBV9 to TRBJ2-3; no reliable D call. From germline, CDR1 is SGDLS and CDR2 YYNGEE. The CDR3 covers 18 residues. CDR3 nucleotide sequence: TGTGCCAGCAGCGTAGCGCGACTGGGAAGGAAAAGCACAGATACGCGGTATTTT. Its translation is CASSVARLGRKSTDTRYF.

CDR3 sequence: CASSLYDVETQYF. DNA of the CDR3: TGTGCCAGCAGTTTATACGATGTGGAGACCCAGTACTTC. V is TRBV12-3 or TRBV12-4 and J is TRBJ2-5; no definite D call. This CDR3 is built from 13 residues. V was trimmed by 2 bases and J by 5 bases, leaving 9 bases between them.

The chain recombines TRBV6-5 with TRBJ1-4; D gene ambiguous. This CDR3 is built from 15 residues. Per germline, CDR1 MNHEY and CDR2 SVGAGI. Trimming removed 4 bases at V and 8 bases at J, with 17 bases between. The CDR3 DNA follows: TGTGCCAGCAGTTCTCCCTCCGATTCGGGGGAAAAACTGTTTTTT. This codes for CASSSPSDSGEKLFF.

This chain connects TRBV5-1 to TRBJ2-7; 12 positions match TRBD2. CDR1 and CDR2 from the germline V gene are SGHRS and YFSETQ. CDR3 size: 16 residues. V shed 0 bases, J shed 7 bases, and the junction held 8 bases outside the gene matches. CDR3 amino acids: CASSLVSLAGGQEQYF. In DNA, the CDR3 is TGCGCCAGCAGCTTGGTCTCTCTAGCGGGGGGGCAGGAGCAGTACTTC.

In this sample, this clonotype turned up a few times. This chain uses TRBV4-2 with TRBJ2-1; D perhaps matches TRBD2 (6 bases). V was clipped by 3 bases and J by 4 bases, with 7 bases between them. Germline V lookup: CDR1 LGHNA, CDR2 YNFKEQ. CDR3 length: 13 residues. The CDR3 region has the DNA TGTGCCAGCAGCCAGACTAGTTACAATGAGCAGTTCTTC. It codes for CASSQTSYNEQFF.

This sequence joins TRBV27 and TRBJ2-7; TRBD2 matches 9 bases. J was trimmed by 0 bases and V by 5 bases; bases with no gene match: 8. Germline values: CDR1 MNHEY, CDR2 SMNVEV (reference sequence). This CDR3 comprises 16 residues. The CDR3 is CASSPSSGEDSYEQYF. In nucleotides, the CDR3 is TGTGCCAGCAGTCCCTCTAGCGGGGAGGACTCCTACGAGCAGTACTTC.

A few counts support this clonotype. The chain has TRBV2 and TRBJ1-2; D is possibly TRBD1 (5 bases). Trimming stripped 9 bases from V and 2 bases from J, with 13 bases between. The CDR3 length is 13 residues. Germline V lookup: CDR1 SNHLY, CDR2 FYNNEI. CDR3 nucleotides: TGTGCCAGGAAGAGGGGTGTAAACTATGGCTACACCTTC. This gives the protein CARKRGVNYGYTF. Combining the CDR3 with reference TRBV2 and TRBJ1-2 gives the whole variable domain EPEVTQTPSHQVTQMGQEVILRCVPISNHLYFYWYRQILGQKVEFLVSFYNNEISEKSEIFDDQFSVERPDGSNFTLKIRSTKLEDSAMYFCARKRGVNYGYTFGSGTRLTVV.

Written as DNA, the CDR3 is TGTGCCAGCAGCCAACGCCTCGCAGGGCTGGGGACAGATACGCAGTATTTT. Amino acids: CASSQRLAGLGTDTQYF. J is TRBJ2-3 and V is TRBV14, with D possibly being TRBD1 (5 bases). V was clipped by 2 bases and J by 3 bases, with 18 bases between them. Germline assignment: CDR1 SGHDN and CDR2 FVKESK. CDR3 length: 17 residues.

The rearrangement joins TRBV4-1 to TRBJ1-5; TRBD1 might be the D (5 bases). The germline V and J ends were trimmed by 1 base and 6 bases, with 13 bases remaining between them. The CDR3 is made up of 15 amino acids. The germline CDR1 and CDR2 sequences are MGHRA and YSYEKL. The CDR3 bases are TGCGCCAGCAGCCAAGTGGACAATTTGAGTCAGCCCCAGCATTTT. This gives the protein CASSQVDNLSQPQHF.

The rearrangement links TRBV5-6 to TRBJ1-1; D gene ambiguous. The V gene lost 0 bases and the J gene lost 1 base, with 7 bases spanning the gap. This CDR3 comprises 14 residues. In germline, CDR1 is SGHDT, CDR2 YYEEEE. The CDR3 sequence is CASSLEGENTEAFF. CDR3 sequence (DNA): TGTGCCAGCAGCTTGGAAGGTGAGAACACTGAAGCTTTCTTT.

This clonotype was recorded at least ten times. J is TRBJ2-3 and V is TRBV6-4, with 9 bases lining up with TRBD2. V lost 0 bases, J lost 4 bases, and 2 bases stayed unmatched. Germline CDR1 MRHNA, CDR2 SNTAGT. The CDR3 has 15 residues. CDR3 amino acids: CASSDSSGSADTQYF. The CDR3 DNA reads TGTGCCAGCAGTGACTCTAGCGGGAGTGCAGATACGCAGTATTTT.